One sample yielded the 8 T cell receptor beta chains listed below, sequenced in a study of blood T cells in healthy people across ages. For the second PCR, which ran for 7 to 11 cycles, a sample-barcoded 5' primer and a J-beta primer mix were used. MiXCR was run by TCRdb on the 5' RACE reads, yielding one entry per CDR3 protein. Among roughly 2 million distinct CDR3 sequences listed, just under 50% were seen once. The sample was blood. The receptors here all came from a woman aged 35 to 49 in good health.

The chain employs TRBV5-6 and TRBJ2-7; D ambiguous. The CDR3 extends over 13 amino acids. The ends were cut back, 4 bases at V and 6 bases at J, with 14 bases in the middle. Germline V gene data show CDR1 as SGHDT and CDR2 as YYEEEE. DNA of the CDR3: TGTGCCAGCAGCATGAAGGGAACTGGCGAGCAGTACTTC. Translation: CASSMKGTGEQYF.

The V and J genes are TRBV5-1 and TRBJ2-7; D perhaps matches TRBD1 (7 bases). CDR1 is SGHRS, CDR2 YFSETQ, per germline. V was clipped by 0 bases and J by 9 bases, with 16 bases between them. This CDR3 comprises 14 residues. CDR3 sequence (DNA): TGCGCCAGCAGCTTGGACGGGAGCCAGGGGGGGCAGTACTTC. Amino acid sequence: CASSLDGSQGGQYF.

The chain recombines TRBV20-1 with TRBJ2-3; D gene ambiguous. The V end was cut by 3 bases, the J end by 2 bases, with 6 bases between. Germline V gene data show CDR1 as DFQATT and CDR2 as SNEGSKA (reference sequence). The CDR3 is 12 residues long. The CDR3 reads CSASLHTDTQYF. The CDR3 nucleotides read TGCAGTGCTAGTCTACACACAGATACGCAGTATTTT.

This chain joins TRBV7-8 and TRBJ2-4; tentative D call: TRBD2 (6 bases). The CDR3 has 15 residues. Trimming removed 3 bases at V and 6 bases at J, with 15 bases between. Germline loops: CDR1 SGHVS, CDR2 FQNEAQ. CDR3 bases: TGTGCCAGCAGCTTTCCCCTAGCGATAGGAAACATTCAGTACTTC. This gives the protein CASSFPLAIGNIQYF.

The table lists this clonotype with a few counts. The J gene is TRBJ1-2, the V gene TRBV25-1, with 7 bases lining up with TRBD1. Germline V lookup: CDR1 MGHDK, CDR2 SYGVNS. V lost 5 bases, J lost 4 bases, and 7 bases stayed unmatched. The length of the CDR3 is 14 residues. This CDR3 is CASSRDSLLYGYTF. CDR3 DNA sequence: TGTGCCAGCAGTCGGGACAGTCTTCTCTATGGCTACACCTTC.

The chain couples TRBV4-3 to TRBJ2-5; D is unresolved. Trimming removed 0 bases at V and 2 bases at J, with 10 bases between. The CDR3 contains 15 residues. Looked up from germline, CDR1 is LGHNA and CDR2 is YSLEER. The CDR3, as DNA: TGCGCCAGCAGCCAAGATATAAGCTCACAAGAGACCCAGTACTTC. Its protein is CASSQDISSQETQYF.

This clonotype showed up many times. V and J are TRBV20-1 and TRBJ2-4; D is undetermined. This CDR3 is built from 14 residues. Trimming shortened V by 8 bases and J by 1 base, and 15 bases separated the two germline ends. CDR1 DFQATT and CDR2 SNEGSKA come from the germline V gene (reference sequence). The CDR3 nucleotides read TGCAGTTCCACCCCGGACGGGGCCAAAAACATTCAGTACTTC. It specifies CSSTPDGAKNIQYF.

This clonotype was seen more than once but under ten times. The rearrangement links TRBV20-1 to TRBJ1-5, with TRBD1 matching over 9 bases. This CDR3 is 14 amino acids long. Germline CDR1 DFQATT, CDR2 SNEGSKA (reference sequence). Trimming cost V 3 bases and J 5 bases; bases outside gene matches: 5. For the CDR3, the DNA is TGCAGTGCTAGTATGGGACAGGGTTATCAGCCCCAGCATTTT. Its translation: CSASMGQGYQPQHF.